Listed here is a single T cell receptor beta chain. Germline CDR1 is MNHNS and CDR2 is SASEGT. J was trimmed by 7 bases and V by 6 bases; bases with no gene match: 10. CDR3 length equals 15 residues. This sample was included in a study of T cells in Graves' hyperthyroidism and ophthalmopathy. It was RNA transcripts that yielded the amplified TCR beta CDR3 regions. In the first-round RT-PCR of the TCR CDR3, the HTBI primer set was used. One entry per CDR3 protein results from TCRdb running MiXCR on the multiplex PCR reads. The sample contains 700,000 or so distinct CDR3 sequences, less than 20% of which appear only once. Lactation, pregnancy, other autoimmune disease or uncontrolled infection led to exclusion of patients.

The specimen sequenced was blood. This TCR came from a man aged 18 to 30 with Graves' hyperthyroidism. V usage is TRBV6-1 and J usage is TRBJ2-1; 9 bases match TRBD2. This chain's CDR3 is CASSLSAGGVNEQFF. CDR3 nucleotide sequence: TGTGCCAGCAGCCTCTCCGCGGGAGGGGTGAATGAGCAGTTCTTC.